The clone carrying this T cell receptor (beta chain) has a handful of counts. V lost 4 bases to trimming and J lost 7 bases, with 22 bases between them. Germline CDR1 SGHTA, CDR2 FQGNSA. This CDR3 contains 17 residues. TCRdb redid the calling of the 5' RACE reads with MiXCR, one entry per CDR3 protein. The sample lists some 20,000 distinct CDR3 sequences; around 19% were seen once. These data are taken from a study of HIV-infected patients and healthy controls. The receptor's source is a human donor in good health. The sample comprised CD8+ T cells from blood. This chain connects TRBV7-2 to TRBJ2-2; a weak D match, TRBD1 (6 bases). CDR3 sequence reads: CASSYPRDTQGFGELFF. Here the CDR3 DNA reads TGTGCCAGCAGCTACCCACGGGACACCCAAGGGTTCGGGGAGCTGTTTTTT.